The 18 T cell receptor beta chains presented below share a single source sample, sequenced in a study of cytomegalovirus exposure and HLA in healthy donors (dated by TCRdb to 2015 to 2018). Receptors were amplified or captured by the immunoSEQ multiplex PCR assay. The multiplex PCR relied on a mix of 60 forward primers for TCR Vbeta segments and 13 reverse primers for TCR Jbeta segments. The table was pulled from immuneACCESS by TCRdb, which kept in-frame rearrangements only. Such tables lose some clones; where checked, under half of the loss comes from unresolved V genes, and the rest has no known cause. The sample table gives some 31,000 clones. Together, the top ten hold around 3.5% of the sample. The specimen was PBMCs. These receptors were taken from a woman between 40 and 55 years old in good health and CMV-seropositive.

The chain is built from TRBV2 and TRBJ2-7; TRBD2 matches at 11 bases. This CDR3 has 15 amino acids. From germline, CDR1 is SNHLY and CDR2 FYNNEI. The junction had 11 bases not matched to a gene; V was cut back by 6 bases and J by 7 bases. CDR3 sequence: CASRGLAGGPWEQYF. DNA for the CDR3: TGTGCCAGCAGAGGACTAGCGGGTGGTCCGTGGGAGCAGTACTTC.

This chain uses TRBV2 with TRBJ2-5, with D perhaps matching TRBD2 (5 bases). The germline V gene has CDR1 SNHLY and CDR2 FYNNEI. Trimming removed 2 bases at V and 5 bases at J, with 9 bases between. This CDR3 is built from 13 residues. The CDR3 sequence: CASSETGWETQYF. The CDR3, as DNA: TGTGCCAGCAGTGAAACGGGGTGGGAGACCCAGTACTTC.

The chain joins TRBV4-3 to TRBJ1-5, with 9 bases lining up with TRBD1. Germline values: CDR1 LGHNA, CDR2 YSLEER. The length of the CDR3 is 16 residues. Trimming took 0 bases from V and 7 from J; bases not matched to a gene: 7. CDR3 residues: CASSQDLGTGNQPQHF. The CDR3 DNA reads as TGCGCCAGCAGCCAAGATCTAGGGACAGGGAACCAGCCCCAGCATTTT.

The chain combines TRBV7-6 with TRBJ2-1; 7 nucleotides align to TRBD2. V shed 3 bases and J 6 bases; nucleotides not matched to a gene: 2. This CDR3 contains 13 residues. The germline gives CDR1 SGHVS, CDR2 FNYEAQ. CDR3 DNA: TGTGCCAGCAGCTTGGGACTAATCAATGAGCAGTTCTTC. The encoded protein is CASSLGLINEQFF.

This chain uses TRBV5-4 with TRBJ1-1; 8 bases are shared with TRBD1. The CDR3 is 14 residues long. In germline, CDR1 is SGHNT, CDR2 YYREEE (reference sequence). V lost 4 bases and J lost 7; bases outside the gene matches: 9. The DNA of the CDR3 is TGTGCCAGCAGCACTGGACAGGGACGGAGTGAAGCTTTCTTT. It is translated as CASSTGQGRSEAFF.

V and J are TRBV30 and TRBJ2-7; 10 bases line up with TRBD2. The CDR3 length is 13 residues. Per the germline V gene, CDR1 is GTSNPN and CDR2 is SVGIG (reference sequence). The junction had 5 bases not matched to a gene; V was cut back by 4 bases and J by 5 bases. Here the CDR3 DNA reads TGTGCCTGGAACCTAGCGGGGGCCCACGAGCAGTACTTC. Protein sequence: CAWNLAGAHEQYF.

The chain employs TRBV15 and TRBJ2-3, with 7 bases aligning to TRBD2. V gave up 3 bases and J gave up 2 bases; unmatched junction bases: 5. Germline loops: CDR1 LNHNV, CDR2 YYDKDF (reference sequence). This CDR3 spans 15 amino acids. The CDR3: CATSSAGASTDTQYF. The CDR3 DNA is TGTGCCACCAGCAGCGCGGGAGCCTCCACAGATACGCAGTATTTT.

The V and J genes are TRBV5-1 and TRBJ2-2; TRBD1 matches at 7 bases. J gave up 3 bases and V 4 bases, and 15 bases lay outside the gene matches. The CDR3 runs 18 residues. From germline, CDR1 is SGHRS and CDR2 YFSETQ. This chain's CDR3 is CASSAEIGGAPHTGELFF. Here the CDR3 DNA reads TGCGCCAGCAGCGCGGAAATAGGGGGCGCCCCCCACACCGGGGAGCTGTTTTTT.

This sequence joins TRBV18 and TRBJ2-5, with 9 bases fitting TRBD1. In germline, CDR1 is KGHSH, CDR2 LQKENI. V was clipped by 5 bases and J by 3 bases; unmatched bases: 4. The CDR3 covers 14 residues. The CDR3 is CASSSRTGEETQYF. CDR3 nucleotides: TGTGCCAGCTCATCTCGGACAGGGGAAGAGACCCAGTACTTC.

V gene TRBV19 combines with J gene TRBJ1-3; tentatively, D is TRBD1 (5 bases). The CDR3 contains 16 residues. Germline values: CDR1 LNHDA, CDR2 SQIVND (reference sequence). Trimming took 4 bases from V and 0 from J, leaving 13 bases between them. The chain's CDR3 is CASSTRQPYSGNTIYF. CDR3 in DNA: TGTGCCAGTAGTACGAGACAGCCTTACTCTGGAAACACCATATATTTT.

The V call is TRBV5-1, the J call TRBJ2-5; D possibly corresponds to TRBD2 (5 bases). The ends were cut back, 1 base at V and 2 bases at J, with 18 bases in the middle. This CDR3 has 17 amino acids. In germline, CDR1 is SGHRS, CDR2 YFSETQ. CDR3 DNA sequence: TGCGCCAGCAGCTTGCGCCCGGTAGGAGGCGGACAAGAGACCCAGTACTTC. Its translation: CASSLRPVGGGQETQYF.

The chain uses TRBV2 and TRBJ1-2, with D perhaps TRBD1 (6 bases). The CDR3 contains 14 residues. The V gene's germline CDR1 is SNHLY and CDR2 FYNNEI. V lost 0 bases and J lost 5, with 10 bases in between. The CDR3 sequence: CASSEATRGYGYTF. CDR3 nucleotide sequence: TGTGCCAGCAGTGAAGCCACGAGGGGGTATGGCTACACCTTC.

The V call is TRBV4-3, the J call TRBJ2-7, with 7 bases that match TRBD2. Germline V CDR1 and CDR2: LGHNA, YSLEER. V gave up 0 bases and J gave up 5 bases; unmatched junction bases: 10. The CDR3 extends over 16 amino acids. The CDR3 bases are TGCGCCAGCAGCCAAGAGGGGGGGGAGGGCCTCGACGAGCAGTACTTC. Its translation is CASSQEGGEGLDEQYF.

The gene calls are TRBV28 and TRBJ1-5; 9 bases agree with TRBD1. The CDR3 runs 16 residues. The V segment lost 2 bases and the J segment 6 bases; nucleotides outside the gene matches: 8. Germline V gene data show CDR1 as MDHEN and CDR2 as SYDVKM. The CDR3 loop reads CASSLSPGTGSQPQHF. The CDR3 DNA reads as TGTGCCAGCAGTTTAAGTCCGGGGACAGGGAGTCAGCCCCAGCATTTT.

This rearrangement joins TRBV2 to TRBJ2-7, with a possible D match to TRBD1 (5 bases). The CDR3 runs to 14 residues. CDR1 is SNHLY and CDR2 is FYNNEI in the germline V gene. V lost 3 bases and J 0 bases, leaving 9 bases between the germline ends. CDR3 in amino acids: CASSDQGLSYEQYF. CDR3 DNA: TGTGCCAGCAGTGACCAGGGCCTCTCCTACGAGCAGTACTTC.

CDR3 amino acids: CASSVGTGDQPQHF. CDR3 nucleotides: TGTGCCAGCAGCGTCGGGACAGGAGATCAGCCCCAGCATTTT. J is TRBJ1-5 and V is TRBV11-2; 8 bases map to TRBD1. The CDR3 runs to 14 residues. The V gene's germline CDR1 is SGHAT and CDR2 FQNNGV. V lost 5 bases, J lost 5 bases, and 5 bases stayed unmatched.

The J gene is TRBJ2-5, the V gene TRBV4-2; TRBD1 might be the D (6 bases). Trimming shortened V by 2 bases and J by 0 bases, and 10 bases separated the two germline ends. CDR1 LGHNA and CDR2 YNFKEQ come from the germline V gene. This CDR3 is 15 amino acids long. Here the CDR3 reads CASSQPDRYQETQYF. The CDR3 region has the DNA TGTGCCAGCAGCCAACCCGACAGGTACCAAGAGACCCAGTACTTC.

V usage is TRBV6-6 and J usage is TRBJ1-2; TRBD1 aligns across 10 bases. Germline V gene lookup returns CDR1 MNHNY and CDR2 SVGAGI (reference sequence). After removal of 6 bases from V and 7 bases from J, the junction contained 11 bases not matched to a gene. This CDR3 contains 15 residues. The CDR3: CASSPPDRGLVGYTF. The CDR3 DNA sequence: TGTGCCAGCAGCCCACCCGACAGGGGGCTTGTTGGCTACACCTTC.